This record covers a single TCR beta chain. The CDR3 spans 14 residues. Germline lookup yields CDR1 MDHEN and CDR2 SYDVKM. V was shortened by 7 bases and J by 2 bases, with 12 bases between the two germline ends. The data were taken from a study of blood T cells in healthy people across ages. A second PCR of roughly 7 to 11 cycles used a sample-barcoded 5' primer and a J-beta primer mix. One entry per CDR3 protein, called by TCRdb with MiXCR from the 5' RACE reads. The table lists about 970,000 distinct CDR3 sequences, 45% to 60% of them singletons. The sample was blood. This receptor was identified in a woman aged 60-75 years in good health. This chain connects TRBV28 to TRBJ1-5; the D is unclear. CDR3 bases: TGTGCCAGCACCCCGTGGGTTGGCAATCAGCCCCAGCATTTT. This codes for CASTPWVGNQPQHF.